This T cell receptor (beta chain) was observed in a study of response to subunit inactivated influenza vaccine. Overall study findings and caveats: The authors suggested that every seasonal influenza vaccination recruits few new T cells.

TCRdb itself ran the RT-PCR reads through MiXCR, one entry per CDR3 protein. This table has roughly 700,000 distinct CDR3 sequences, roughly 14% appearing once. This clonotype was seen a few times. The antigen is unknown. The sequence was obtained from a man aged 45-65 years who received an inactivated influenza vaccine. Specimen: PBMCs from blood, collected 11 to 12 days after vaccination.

Here the CDR3 DNA reads TGTGCCAGCAGTAACCCCACCGTGGCCACGCAGTATTTT. It codes for CASSNPTVATQYF. The chain carries TRBV6-2 or TRBV6-3 and TRBJ2-3; D uncertain. CDR3 length: 13 amino acids. V was clipped by 5 bases and J by 9 bases, with 15 bases between them. Looked up from germline, CDR1 is MNHEY and CDR2 is SVGEGT.